Below are 14 T cell receptor beta chains sequenced from a single sample in a study of breast tumors, draining lymph nodes, adjacent tissues. One entry per CDR3 protein, called by TCRdb with MiXCR from the multiplex PCR reads. The sample lists some 120,000 distinct CDR3 sequences, about 20% occurring once. Axillary draining lymph nodes of breast cancer patients supplied the node samples. Sequenced material: axillary lymph node tissue. These receptors were obtained from a female donor with breast cancer. Some clones in this sample may be carry-over from other donors' samples.

This clonotype was counted many times. This chain joins TRBV20-1 and TRBJ2-1; D is possibly TRBD2 (6 bases). Trimming took 3 bases from V and 2 from J, leaving 11 bases between them. The CDR3 is 14 amino acids. Germline CDR1 is DFQATT and CDR2 is SNEGSKA (reference sequence). CDR3 nucleotide sequence: TGCAGTGCTAGTTTAGCGGCAGCCTACAATGAGCAGTTCTTC. As protein: CSASLAAAYNEQFF.

Concerning this clonotype: A read error is possible here, since a much larger clone lies one base away. V and J are TRBV5-1 and TRBJ1-2; TRBD1 might be the D (6 bases). Germline loops: CDR1 SGHRS, CDR2 YFSETQ. The CDR3 contains 13 residues. The CDR3 nucleotides are TGCGCCAGCAGCCCACAGGGCAGCTATGGCCACACCTTC. Amino acids: CASSPQGSYGHTF.

This clonotype has at least ten counts. This chain joins TRBV6-1 and TRBJ1-4; D is unresolved. CDR1 is MNHNS and CDR2 is SASEGT in the germline V gene. The CDR3 is 16 amino acids. Trimming cost V 4 bases and J 5 bases, with 17 bases left between them. The CDR3 sequence is CASSVQFMVQNEKLFF. The CDR3 nucleotides read TGTGCCAGCAGTGTTCAGTTTATGGTCCAAAATGAAAAACTGTTTTTT.

At least ten counts were recorded for this clonotype. This chain connects TRBV20-1 to TRBJ2-3, with D uncertain. This CDR3 is 15 amino acids long. With 3 bases removed from V and 0 bases from J, the gap between germline ends came to 13 bases. CDR1 and CDR2 (germline): DFQATT, SNEGSKA (reference sequence). CDR3 nucleotide sequence: TGCAGTGCTAGGGTGATCGATACTAGCACAGATACGCAGTATTTT. Protein product: CSARVIDTSTDTQYF.

The table lists this clonotype with many counts. V is TRBV7-2 and J is TRBJ2-1, with D tentatively TRBD1 (6 bases). Germline V gene lookup returns CDR1 SGHTA and CDR2 FQGNSA. V was clipped by 6 bases and J by 0 bases, with 18 bases between them. This CDR3 is 17 amino acids long. DNA for the CDR3: TGTGCCAGCAGTCTTTTTGGGACAACGAGCTCCTACAATGAGCAGTTCTTC. This sequence encodes CASSLFGTTSSYNEQFF.

The sample holds many counts of this clonotype. J is TRBJ1-2 and V is TRBV6-1; 9 nucleotides align to TRBD1. J was trimmed by 8 bases and V by 0 bases; bases with no gene match: 10. Germline V gives CDR1 MNHNS, CDR2 SASEGT. This CDR3 has 16 residues. CDR3 coding DNA: TGTGCCAGCAGTGAAGCCTGGGATGGGACAGGGAAGGGCTACACCTTC. This gives the protein CASSEAWDGTGKGYTF.

The chain recombines TRBV7-9 with TRBJ2-1; D is uncertain. CDR1 is SEHNR and CDR2 is FQNEAQ in the germline V gene (reference sequence). Trimming took 8 bases from V and 8 from J, leaving 10 bases between them. There are 11 residues in the CDR3. The CDR3 DNA sequence: TGTGCCAGCCGCACAATAGATGAGCAGTTCTTC. Translation gives CASRTIDEQFF.

This clonotype was seen repeatedly, ten times or more. The rearrangement links TRBV4-1 to TRBJ2-1; 7 bases map to TRBD2. J lost 0 bases, V lost 6 bases, and 2 bases had no gene match. CDR1 is MGHRA, CDR2 YSYEKL, per germline. CDR3 size: 14 residues. The CDR3 nucleotides are TGCGCCAGCAGGCGGGAGAGCTCCTACAATGAGCAGTTCTTC. Residues: CASRRESSYNEQFF.

In regard to this clonotype: A much larger clone sits a single nucleotide away, making a read error possible. The rearrangement joins TRBV7-7 to TRBJ2-2, with D maybe TRBD1 (7 bases). Germline values: CDR1 SSHAT, CDR2 FNYEAQ (reference sequence). This CDR3 is 15 amino acids long. The CDR3 DNA is TGTGCTAGCAGCTTACTCTCAGGGGGAGGCGGGGAGCTGTCTTTT. Translated: CASSLLSGGGGELSF. The full variable domain, with the rest looked up from reference TRBV7-7 and TRBJ2-2, is GAGVSQSPRYKVTKRGQDVTLRCDPISSHATLYWYQQALGQGPEFLTYFNYEAQPDKSGLPSDRFSAERPEGSISTLTIQRTEQRDSAMYRCASSLLSGGGGELSFGEGSRLTVL.

This clonotype was observed at least ten times. The rearrangement links TRBV20-1 to TRBJ2-1, with 8 bases aligning to TRBD2. The junction had 10 bases not matched to a gene; V was cut back by 5 bases and J by 4 bases. This CDR3 contains 15 residues. Germline loops: CDR1 DFQATT, CDR2 SNEGSKA (reference sequence). The CDR3: CSAATSGPTYNEQFF. CDR3 bases: TGCAGTGCTGCAACTAGCGGCCCGACATACAATGAGCAGTTCTTC.

The chain recombines TRBV7-2 with TRBJ1-1; TRBD1 might be the D (5 bases). Germline lookup yields CDR1 SGHTA and CDR2 FQGNSA. The CDR3 runs to 17 residues. Trimming removed 5 bases at V and 0 bases at J, with 19 bases between. The CDR3 spells CASSPPFGAGVNTEAFF. The CDR3 DNA sequence: TGTGCCAGCAGCCCACCCTTTGGGGCAGGCGTGAACACTGAAGCTTTCTTT. Complete variable domain (other parts from reference TRBV7-2 and TRBJ1-1): GAGVSQSPSNKVTEKGKDVELRCDPISGHTALYWYRQSLGQGLEFLIYFQGNSAPDKSGLPSDRFSAERTGGSVSTLTIQRTQQEDSAVYLCASSPPFGAGVNTEAFFGQGTRLTVV.

This clonotype was recorded many times. The chain joins TRBV24-1 to TRBJ2-5; D is possibly TRBD1 (6 bases). Germline CDR1 is KGHDR and CDR2 is SFDVKD. The V gene lost 7 bases and the J gene lost 4 bases, with 12 bases spanning the gap. CDR3 length equals 13 residues. The CDR3 DNA is TGTGCCACCAGCCTGACAGGTTTAGAGACCCAGTACTTC. It encodes CATSLTGLETQYF.

The chain carries TRBV9 and TRBJ2-2; D is uncertain. Germline V gives CDR1 SGDLS, CDR2 YYNGEE. This CDR3 has 13 amino acids. V was pared by 0 bases and J by 7 bases, with 7 bases between. The CDR3 bases are TGTGCCAGCAGCGTAGCAGACGGCGGGGAGCTGTTTTTT. Translating it yields CASSVADGGELFF.

A few counts support this clonotype. This sequence joins TRBV5-1 and TRBJ2-2; 14 positions agree with TRBD2. Germline V gives CDR1 SGHRS, CDR2 YFSETQ. The CDR3 sequence is 17 residues long. With V trimmed by 1 base and J by 8 bases, 7 bases remained unmatched. The CDR3 DNA is TGCGCCAGCAGCTTGCAAGCCGGACTAGCGGGAGGTGGGGAGCTGTTTTTT. It translates to CASSLQAGLAGGGELFF.